The 10 T cell receptor beta chains listed next were all sequenced from one sample in a study of PD-1 blockade in classical Hodgkin lymphoma. Here immunoSEQ multiplex PCR was the method, and the copy in TCRdb shows in-frame clones only, minus some. Of roughly 15,000 clones detected, 82% appear once; the ten largest clones hold roughly 4%. Exposure to brentuximab vedotin varied, and each patient had relapsed following autologous stem cell transplantation. Sequenced here: peripheral blood mononuclear cells (PBMCs), sampled at baseline. The receptor set was obtained from a human donor with classical Hodgkin lymphoma.

The V gene is TRBV18, the J gene TRBJ1-1, with D possibly being TRBD1 (5 bases). The CDR3 is made up of 12 amino acids. Between the trimmed V and J ends, which lost 3 bases and 4 bases, there was a span of 6 bases. Per the germline V gene, CDR1 is KGHSH and CDR2 is LQKENI. The DNA for the CDR3 is TGTGCCAGCTCACCCAGGGTCACTGAAGCTTTCTTT. It is translated as CASSPRVTEAFF. The variable domain in full, with the rest retrieved from reference TRBV18 and TRBJ1-1, is NAGVMQNPRHLVRRRGQEARLRCSPMKGHSHVYWYRQLPEEGLKFMVYLQKENIIDESGMPKERFSAEFPKEGPSILRIQQVVRGDSAAYFCASSPRVTEAFFGQGTRLTVV.

The J gene is TRBJ1-1, the V gene TRBV5-1; D might be TRBD1 (5 bases). From germline, CDR1 is SGHRS and CDR2 YFSETQ. Trimming pared 1 base from V and 2 bases from J, leaving 9 bases between. The CDR3 runs 14 residues. The CDR3: CASSLTGLNTEAFF. CDR3 coding DNA: TGCGCCAGCAGCTTGACAGGCCTTAACACTGAAGCTTTCTTT.

The chain links TRBV7-2 to TRBJ2-4; possible D gene TRBD1, 5 bases. CDR1 and CDR2 from the germline V gene are SGHTA and FQGNSA. V lost 1 base to trimming and J lost 6 bases, with 10 bases between them. The CDR3 loop spans 14 amino acids. DNA for the CDR3: TGTGCCAGCAGCTTAGGGGCAGGGCTAAACATTCAGTACTTC. It yields the protein CASSLGAGLNIQYF.

This clone has a single count. J is TRBJ2-7 and V is TRBV19; 8 bases match TRBD1. The junction had 1 base not matched to a gene; V was cut back by 5 bases and J by 4 bases. This CDR3 has 12 residues. Germline CDR1 reads LNHDA; CDR2 reads SQIVND (reference sequence). The CDR3 DNA reads TGTGCCAGTAGTGACAGGGGTTACGAGCAGTACTTC. It yields the protein CASSDRGYEQYF.

The chain combines TRBV7-8 with TRBJ2-7, with D unresolved. The CDR3 spans 11 residues. Trimming stripped 3 bases from V and 7 bases from J, with 7 bases between. Germline assignment: CDR1 SGHVS and CDR2 FQNEAQ. As DNA, the CDR3 is TGTGCCAGCAGCTTCGTCAGGGAGCAGTACTTC. Translated: CASSFVREQYF.

This sequence joins TRBV12-1 and TRBJ2-5; the listed D gene, TRBD1, was not tested against the DNA. TRBV12-1 is reported as a pseudogene. This CDR3 is built from 14 residues. The CDR3 nucleotides are TGTGCCAGCAGCTTTGGTGGAACAGAAGAGACCCAGTACTTC. It codes for CASSFGGTEETQYF.

This clone is classed as large (0.1 to 1%). V usage is TRBV11-2 and J usage is TRBJ1-1; D remains ambiguous. The V end lost 5 bases, the J end lost 5 bases, and 12 bases lay between the germline ends. The CDR3 sequence is 13 residues long. CDR1 is SGHAT and CDR2 is FQNNGV in the germline V gene. Here the CDR3 DNA reads TGTGCCAGCAGCGTTGATAGAGGGACTGAAGCTTTCTTT. Encoded protein: CASSVDRGTEAFF.

There are a few counts of this clone. The chain joins TRBV6-5 to TRBJ1-6; D remains unclear. This CDR3 is built from 16 residues. Germline assignment: CDR1 MNHEY and CDR2 SVGAGI. V dropped 0 bases and J dropped 4 bases, with 10 bases sitting between them. In nucleotides, the CDR3 is TGTGCCAGCAGTTACTCAAGGGTTGAGTATAATTCACCCCTCCACTTT. Its protein is CASSYSRVEYNSPLHF.

The chain links TRBV7-2 to TRBJ2-5, with TRBD2 as a possible D gene (5 bases). The CDR3 has 13 residues. Germline V gene data show CDR1 as SGHTA and CDR2 as FQGNSA. Between the trimmed V and J ends, which lost 1 base and 13 bases, there was a span of 16 bases. The DNA of the CDR3 is TGTGCCAGCAGCTTAGTCTACAGCGGCCCACCGTACTTC. Translating it yields CASSLVYSGPPYF.

This clone was counted a few times. J is TRBJ2-7 and V is TRBV7-9; TRBD2 agrees at 12 bases. Per germline, CDR1 SEHNR and CDR2 FQNEAQ (reference sequence). The CDR3 is made up of 16 amino acids. V dropped 5 bases and J dropped 5; count of bases not matched to a gene: 10. CDR3 coding DNA: TGTGCCAGCAGCCCCAAGAAGCTAGCGGGGGGGAACGAGCAGTACTTC. Protein product: CASSPKKLAGGNEQYF. Together with reference TRBV7-9 and TRBJ2-7, the CDR3 gives the full variable domain: DTGVSQNPRHKITKRGQNVTFRCDPISEHNRLYWYRQTLGQGPEFLTYFQNEAQLEKSRLLSDRFSAERPKGSFSTLEIQRTEQGDSAMYLCASSPKKLAGGNEQYFGPGTRLTVT.